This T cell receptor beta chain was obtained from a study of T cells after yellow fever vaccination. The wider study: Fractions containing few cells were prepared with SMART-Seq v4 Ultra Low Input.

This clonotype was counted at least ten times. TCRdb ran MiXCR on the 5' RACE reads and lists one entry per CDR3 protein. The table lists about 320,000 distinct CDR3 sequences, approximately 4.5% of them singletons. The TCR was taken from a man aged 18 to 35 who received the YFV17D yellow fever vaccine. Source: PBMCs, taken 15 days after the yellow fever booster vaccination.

This chain's CDR3 is CASSRTSENIQYF. In nucleotides, the CDR3 is TGTGCCAGCAGCAGAACTAGCGAAAACATTCAGTACTTC. The V gene is TRBV7-9, the J gene TRBJ2-4; 7 bases match TRBD2. The CDR3 is made up of 13 amino acids. Germline V lookup: CDR1 SEHNR, CDR2 FQNEAQ (reference sequence). V dropped 5 bases and J dropped 5; count of bases not matched to a gene: 3.